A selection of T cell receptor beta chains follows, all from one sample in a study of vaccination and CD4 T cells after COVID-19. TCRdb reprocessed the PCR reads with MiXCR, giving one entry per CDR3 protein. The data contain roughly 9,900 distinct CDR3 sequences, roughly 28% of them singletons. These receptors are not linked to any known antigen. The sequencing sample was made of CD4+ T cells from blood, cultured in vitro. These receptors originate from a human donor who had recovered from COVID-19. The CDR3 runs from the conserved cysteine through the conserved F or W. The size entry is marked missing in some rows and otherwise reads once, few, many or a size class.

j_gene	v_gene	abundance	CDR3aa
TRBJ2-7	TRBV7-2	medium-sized	CASSSYSSGALPQYF
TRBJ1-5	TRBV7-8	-	CASSPREGNQPQHF
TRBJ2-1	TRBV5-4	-	CASRETGFNEQFF
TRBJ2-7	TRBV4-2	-	CASSQDRDREYEQYF
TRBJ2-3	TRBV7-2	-	CASSKTSGVTDTQYF
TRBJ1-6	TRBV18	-	CASSPQGTDSPLHF
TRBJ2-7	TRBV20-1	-	CSARDGTPRGVEQYF
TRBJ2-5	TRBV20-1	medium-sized	CSARGGQETQYF
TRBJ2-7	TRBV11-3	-	CASSSRRGIGVEQYF
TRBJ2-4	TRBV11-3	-	CASSKGGDIQYF
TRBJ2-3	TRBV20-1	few	CSARGGDSTDTQYF
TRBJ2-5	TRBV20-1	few	CSASLQGGETQYF
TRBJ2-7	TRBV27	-	CASKFLAGAGEQYF
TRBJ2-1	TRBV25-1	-	CASSDGIRGRNEQFF
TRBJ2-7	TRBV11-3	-	CASSLNYEQYF
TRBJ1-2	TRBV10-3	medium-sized	CAISDDRIYGYTF
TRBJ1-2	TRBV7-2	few	CASSQGNYGYTF
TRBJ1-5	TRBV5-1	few	CASSLGGGNQPQHF
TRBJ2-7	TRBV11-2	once	CASSWTGGKYEQYF
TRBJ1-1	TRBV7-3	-	CASSLRPLMNTEAFF
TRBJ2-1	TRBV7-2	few	CASSLGGGSYNEQFF
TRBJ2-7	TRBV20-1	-	CSATREWHEQYF
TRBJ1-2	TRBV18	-	CASSPYSDGYTF
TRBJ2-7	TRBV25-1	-	CASTGAGFNEQYF
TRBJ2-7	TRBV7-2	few	CASSYGTSGGAYEQYF
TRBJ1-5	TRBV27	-	CASNPGSRSNQPQHF
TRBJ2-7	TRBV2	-	CASSETGGGEQYF
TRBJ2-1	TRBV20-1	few	CSAPRTSGVDEQFF
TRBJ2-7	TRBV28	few	CASSLRTGYGNEQYF